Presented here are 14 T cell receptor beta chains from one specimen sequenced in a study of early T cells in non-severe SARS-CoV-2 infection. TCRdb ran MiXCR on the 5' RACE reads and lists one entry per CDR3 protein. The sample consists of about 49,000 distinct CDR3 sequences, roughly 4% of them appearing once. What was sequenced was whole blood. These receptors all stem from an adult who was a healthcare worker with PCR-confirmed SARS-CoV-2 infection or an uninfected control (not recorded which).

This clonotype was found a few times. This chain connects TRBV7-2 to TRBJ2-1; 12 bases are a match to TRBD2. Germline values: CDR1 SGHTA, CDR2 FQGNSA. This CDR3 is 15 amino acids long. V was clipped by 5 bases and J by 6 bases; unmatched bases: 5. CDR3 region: CASSPSGGAFNEQFF. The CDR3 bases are TGTGCCAGCAGCCCTAGCGGGGGGGCCTTCAATGAGCAGTTCTTC.

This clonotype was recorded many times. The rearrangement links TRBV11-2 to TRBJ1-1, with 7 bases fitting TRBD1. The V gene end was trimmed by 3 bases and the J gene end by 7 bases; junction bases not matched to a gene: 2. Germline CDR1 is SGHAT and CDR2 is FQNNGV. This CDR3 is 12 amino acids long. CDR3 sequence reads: CASSLGTDEAFF. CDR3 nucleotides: TGTGCCAGCAGCTTGGGGACAGATGAAGCTTTCTTT. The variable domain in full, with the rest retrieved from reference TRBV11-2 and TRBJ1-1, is EAGVAQSPRYKIIEKRQSVAFWCNPISGHATLYWYQQILGQGPKLLIQFQNNGVVDDSQLPKDRFSAERLKGVDSTLKIQPAKLEDSAVYLCASSLGTDEAFFGQGTRLTVV.

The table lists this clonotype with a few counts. CDR3 in DNA: TGTGCCAGCAGCTTGGAAGGGCCCAGCTCCTACAATGAGCAGTTCTTC. Its protein product is CASSLEGPSSYNEQFF. This rearrangement joins TRBV5-5 to TRBJ2-1, with no clear D. CDR1 and CDR2 from the germline V gene are SGHKS and YYEKEE (reference sequence). CDR3 size: 16 residues. Trimming stripped 0 bases from V and 0 bases from J, with 10 bases between.

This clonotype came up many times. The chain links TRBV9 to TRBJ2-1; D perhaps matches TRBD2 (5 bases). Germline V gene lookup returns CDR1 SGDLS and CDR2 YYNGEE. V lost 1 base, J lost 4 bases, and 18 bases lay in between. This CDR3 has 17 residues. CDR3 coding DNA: TGTGCCAGCAGCGTAAATATCGAGGGAACGGGATACAATGAGCAGTTCTTC. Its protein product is CASSVNIEGTGYNEQFF. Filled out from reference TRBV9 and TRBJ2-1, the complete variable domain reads DSGVTQTPKHLITATGQRVTLRCSPRSGDLSVYWYQQSLDQGLQFLIQYYNGEERAKGNILERFSAQQFPDLHSELNLSSLELGDSALYFCASSVNIEGTGYNEQFFGPGTRLTVL.

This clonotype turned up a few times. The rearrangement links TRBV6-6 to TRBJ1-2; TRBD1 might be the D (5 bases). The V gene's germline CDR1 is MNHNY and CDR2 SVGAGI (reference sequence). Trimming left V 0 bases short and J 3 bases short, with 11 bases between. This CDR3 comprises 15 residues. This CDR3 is CASSYSGGFDYGYTF. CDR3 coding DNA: TGTGCCAGCAGTTACTCCGGGGGATTTGACTATGGCTACACCTTC.

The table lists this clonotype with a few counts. This CDR3 is CASSLVTFETQYF. CDR3 sequence (DNA): TGTGCCAGCAGCTTAGTAACATTTGAGACCCAGTACTTC. This chain links TRBV7-9 with TRBJ2-5; no clear D. Germline CDR1 is SEHNR and CDR2 is FQNEAQ (reference sequence). V was cut by 1 base and J by 5 bases, with 8 bases left in between. There are 13 residues in the CDR3.

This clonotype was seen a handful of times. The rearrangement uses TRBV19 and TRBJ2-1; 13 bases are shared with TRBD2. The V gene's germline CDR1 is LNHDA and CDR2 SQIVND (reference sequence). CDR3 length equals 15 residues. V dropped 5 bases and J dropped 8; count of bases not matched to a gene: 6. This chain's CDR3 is CASSPGLAGIDEQFF. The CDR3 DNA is TGTGCCAGTAGTCCGGGACTAGCGGGAATAGATGAGCAGTTCTTC.

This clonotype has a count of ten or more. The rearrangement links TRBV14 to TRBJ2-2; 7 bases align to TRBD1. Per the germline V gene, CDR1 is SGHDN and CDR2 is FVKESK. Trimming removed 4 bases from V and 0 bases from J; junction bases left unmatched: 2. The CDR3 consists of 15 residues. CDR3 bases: TGTGCCAGCAGCCTCCAGGGGGCGAACACCGGGGAGCTGTTTTTT. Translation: CASSLQGANTGELFF.

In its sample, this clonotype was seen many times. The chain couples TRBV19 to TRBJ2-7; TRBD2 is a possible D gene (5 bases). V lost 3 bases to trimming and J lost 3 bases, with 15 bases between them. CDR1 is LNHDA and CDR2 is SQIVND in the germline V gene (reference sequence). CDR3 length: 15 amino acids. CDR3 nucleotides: TGTGCCAGTAGTATTAGAGGAGGATCGTTCTACGAGCAGTACTTC. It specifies CASSIRGGSFYEQYF.

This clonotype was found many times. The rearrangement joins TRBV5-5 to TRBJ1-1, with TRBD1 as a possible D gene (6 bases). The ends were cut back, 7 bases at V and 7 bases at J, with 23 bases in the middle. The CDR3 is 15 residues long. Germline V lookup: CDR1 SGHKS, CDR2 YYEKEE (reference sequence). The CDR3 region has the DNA TGTGCCAGCCGCGACTCAAAAAAGGAGGGGGATGAAGCTTTCTTT. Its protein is CASRDSKKEGDEAFF.

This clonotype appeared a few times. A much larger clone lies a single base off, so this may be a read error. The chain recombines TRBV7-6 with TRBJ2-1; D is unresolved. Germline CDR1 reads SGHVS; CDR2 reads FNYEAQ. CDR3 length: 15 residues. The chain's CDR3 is CAGSLQTVSGHEQFF. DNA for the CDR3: TGTGCCGGCAGCTTACAGACCGTCTCCGGGCATGAGCAGTTCTTC.

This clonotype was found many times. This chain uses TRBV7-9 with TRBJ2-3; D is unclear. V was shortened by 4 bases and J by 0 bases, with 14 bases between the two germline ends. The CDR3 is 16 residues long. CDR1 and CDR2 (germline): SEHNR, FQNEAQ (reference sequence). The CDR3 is CASSSVRSGSTDTQYF. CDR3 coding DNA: TGTGCCAGCAGCTCGGTCCGGTCCGGTAGCACAGATACGCAGTATTTT. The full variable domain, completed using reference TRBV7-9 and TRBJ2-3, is DTGVSQNPRHKITKRGQNVTFRCDPISEHNRLYWYRQTLGQGPEFLTYFQNEAQLEKSRLLSDRFSAERPKGSFSTLEIQRTEQGDSAMYLCASSSVRSGSTDTQYFGPGTRLTVL.

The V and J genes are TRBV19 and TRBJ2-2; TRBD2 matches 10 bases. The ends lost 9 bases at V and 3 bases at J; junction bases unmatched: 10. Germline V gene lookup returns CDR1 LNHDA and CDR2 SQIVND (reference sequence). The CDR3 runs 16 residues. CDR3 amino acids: CASSGLAGAYTGELFF. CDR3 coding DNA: TGTGCCAGCAGTGGCCTAGCGGGGGCGTACACCGGGGAGCTGTTTTTT.

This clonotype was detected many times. CDR3 in amino acids: CASSQDGGLGRENTGELFF. CDR3 nucleotides: TGTGCCAGCAGCCAAGATGGGGGACTGGGCAGGGAGAACACCGGGGAGCTGTTTTTT. V usage is TRBV4-2 and J usage is TRBJ2-2; D might be TRBD2 (6 bases). Germline CDR1 LGHNA, CDR2 YNFKEQ. This CDR3 is built from 19 residues. V lost 0 bases to trimming and J lost 1 base, with 18 bases between them.